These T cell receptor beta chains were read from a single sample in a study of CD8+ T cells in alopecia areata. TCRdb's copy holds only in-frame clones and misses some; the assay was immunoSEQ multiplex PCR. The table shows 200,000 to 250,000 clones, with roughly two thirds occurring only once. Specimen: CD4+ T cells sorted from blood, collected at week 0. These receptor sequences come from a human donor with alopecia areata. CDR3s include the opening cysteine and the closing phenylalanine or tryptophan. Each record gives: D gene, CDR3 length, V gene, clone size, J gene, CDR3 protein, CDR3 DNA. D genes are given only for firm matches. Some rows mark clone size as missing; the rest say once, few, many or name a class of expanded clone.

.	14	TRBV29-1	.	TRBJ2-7	CSVVWTVSSYEQYF	TGCAGCGTCGTCTGGACAGTGAGCTCCTACGAGCAGTACTTC
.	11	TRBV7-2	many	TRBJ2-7	CASSPVREQYF	TGTGCCAGCAGCCCAGTGAGGGAGCAGTACTTC
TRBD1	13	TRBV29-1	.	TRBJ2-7	CSGTRGSSYEQYF	TGCAGCGGGACCAGGGGGAGTAGCTACGAGCAGTACTTC
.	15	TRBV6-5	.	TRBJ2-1	CASKLSYSSYNEQFF	TGTGCCAGCAAACTGTCGTACAGCTCCTACAATGAGCAGTTCTTC
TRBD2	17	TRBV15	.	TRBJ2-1	CATSRDATSGSPNEQFF	TGTGCCACCAGCAGAGACGCGACTAGCGGTTCCCCCAATGAGCAGTTCTTC
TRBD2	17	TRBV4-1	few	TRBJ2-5	CASSQGSGGHSGETQYF	TGCGCCAGCAGCCAAGGTAGCGGGGGGCACAGTGGAGAGACCCAGTACTTC
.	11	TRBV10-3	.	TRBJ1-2	CAISQTDGYTF	TGTGCCATCAGTCAGACAGATGGCTACACCTTC
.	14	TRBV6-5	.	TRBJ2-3	CASSAGTPFDTQYF	TGTGCCAGCAGTGCCGGGACACCCTTCGATACGCAGTATTTT
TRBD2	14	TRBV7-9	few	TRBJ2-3	CAVRLAGVWDTQYF	TGTGCCGTCCGACTAGCGGGGGTATGGGATACGCAGTATTTT
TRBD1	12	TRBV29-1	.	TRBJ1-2	CSVDGQGYGYTF	TGCAGCGTCGATGGACAGGGCTATGGCTACACCTTC
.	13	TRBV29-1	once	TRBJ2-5	CSVEGRLGETQYF	TGCAGCGTTGAGGGGAGGTTAGGAGAGACCCAGTACTTC
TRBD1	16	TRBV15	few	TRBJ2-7	CATSRVTGTGRYEQYF	TGTGCCACCAGCAGAGTTACCGGGACAGGGCGCTACGAGCAGTACTTC
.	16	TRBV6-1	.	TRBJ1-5	CASSEAGPGPYQPQHF	TGTGCCAGCAGTGAAGCGGGCCCCGGGCCTTATCAGCCCCAGCATTTT
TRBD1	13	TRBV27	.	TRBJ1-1	CASSSYRGQGAFF	TGTGCCAGCAGTTCGTACAGGGGGCAGGGAGCTTTCTTT
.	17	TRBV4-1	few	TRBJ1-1	CASSQDNRRLKNTEAFF	TGCGCCAGCAGCCAAGATAACAGGAGACTTAAGAACACTGAAGCTTTCTTT
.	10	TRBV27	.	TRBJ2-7	CASGRYEQYF	TGTGCCAGCGGTCGGTACGAGCAGTACTTC
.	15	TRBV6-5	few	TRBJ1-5	CASSYGGYGNQPQHF	TGTGCCAGCAGTTACGGGGGATATGGCAATCAGCCCCAGCATTTT
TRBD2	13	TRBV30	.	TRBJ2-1	CAWKLGLAHEQFF	TGTGCCTGGAAGTTGGGACTAGCCCATGAGCAGTTCTTC
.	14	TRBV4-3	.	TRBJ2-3	CASSPRDLTDTQYF	TGCGCCAGCAGCCCCAGAGACCTCACAGATACGCAGTATTTT
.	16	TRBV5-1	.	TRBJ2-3	CASSLVTSRPTDTQYF	TGCGCCAGCAGCCTGGTGACTAGTCGTCCCACAGATACGCAGTATTTT
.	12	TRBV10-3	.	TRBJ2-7	CAIGRSSYEQYF	TGTGCCATCGGCAGGAGCTCCTACGAGCAGTACTTC
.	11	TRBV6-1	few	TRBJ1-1	CASSAGTTTFF	TGTGCCAGCAGCGCCGGGACAACGACTTTCTTT
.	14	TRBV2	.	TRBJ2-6	CASSVRTGANVLTF	TGTGCCAGCAGTGTCAGGACTGGGGCCAACGTCCTGACTTTC
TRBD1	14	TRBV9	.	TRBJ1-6	CASSVGTGISPLHF	TGTGCCAGCAGCGTAGGGACAGGAATTTCACCCCTCCACTTT
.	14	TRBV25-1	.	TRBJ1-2	CASSEFDRSYGYTF	TGTGCCAGCAGTGAATTTGACAGATCCTATGGCTACACCTTC
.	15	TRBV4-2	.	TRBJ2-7	CASSPLRGGLSEQYF	TGTGCCAGCAGCCCCTTGAGGGGGGGCCTTAGTGAGCAGTACTTC
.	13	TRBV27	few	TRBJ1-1	CASSLRQYTEAFF	TGTGCCAGCAGTCTACGACAGTACACTGAAGCTTTCTTT
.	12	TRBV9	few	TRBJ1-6	CASSGQNSPLHF	TGTGCCAGCAGCGGGCAGAATTCACCCCTCCACTTT
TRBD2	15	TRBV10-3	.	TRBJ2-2	CAISESGLPREELFF	TGTGCCATCAGTGAGTCGGGACTACCACGCGAGGAGCTGTTTTTT
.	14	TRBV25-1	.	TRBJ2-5	CASRITTMGETQYF	TGTGCCAGCAGAATTACTACCATGGGGGAGACCCAGTACTTC
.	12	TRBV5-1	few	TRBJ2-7	CASSLVPYEQYF	TGCGCCAGCAGCTTGGTTCCCTACGAGCAGTACTTC
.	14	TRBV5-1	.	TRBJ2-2	CASSLGQHTGELFF	TGCGCCAGCAGCTTGGGACAGCACACCGGGGAGCTGTTTTTT
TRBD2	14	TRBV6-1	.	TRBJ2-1	CASTTSGVYNEQFF	TGTGCCAGCACCACTAGCGGGGTTTACAATGAGCAGTTCTTC
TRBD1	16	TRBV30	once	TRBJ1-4	CASTGDGRTTNEKLFF	TGTGCCTCGACAGGGGATGGGAGGACTACGAATGAAAAACTGTTTTTT
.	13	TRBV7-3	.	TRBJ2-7	CASSAQGGYEQYF	TGTGCCAGCAGCGCCCAGGGGGGGTACGAGCAGTACTTC
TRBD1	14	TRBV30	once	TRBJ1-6	CAWSTGQGGSPLHF	TGTGCCTGGAGTACCGGACAGGGTGGATCACCCCTCCACTTT
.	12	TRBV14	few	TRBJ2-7	CASSQETYEQYF	TGTGCCAGCAGCCAAGAGACCTACGAGCAGTACTTC
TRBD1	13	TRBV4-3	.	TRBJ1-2	CASSPRQGDGYTF	TGCGCCAGCAGCCCCCGACAGGGAGATGGCTACACCTTC
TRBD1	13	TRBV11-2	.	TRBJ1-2	CASSPDRGVGYTF	TGTGCCAGCAGCCCGGACAGGGGAGTCGGCTACACCTTC
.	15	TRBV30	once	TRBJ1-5	CAWSVGARGNQPQHF	TGTGCCTGGAGTGTAGGAGCCCGGGGCAATCAGCCCCAGCATTTT
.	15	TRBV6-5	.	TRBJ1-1	CASSYSGRVNTEAFF	TGTGCCAGCAGTTACTCAGGCAGGGTGAACACTGAAGCTTTCTTT
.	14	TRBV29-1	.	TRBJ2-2	CSVHREGYTGELFF	TGCAGCGTTCACCGTGAAGGATACACCGGGGAGCTGTTTTTT
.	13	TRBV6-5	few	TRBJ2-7	CASSYRRAGEQYF	TGTGCCAGCAGTTACCGCAGGGCGGGGGAGCAGTACTTC
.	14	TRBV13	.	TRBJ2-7	CASSLVATRGEQYF	TGTGCCAGCAGCTTAGTGGCGACCCGAGGGGAGCAGTACTTC
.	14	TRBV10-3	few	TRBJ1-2	CAISDIAGNYGYTF	TGTGCCATCAGTGATATCGCCGGTAACTATGGCTACACCTTC
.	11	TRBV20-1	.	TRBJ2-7	CSAGDNYEQYF	TGCAGTGCTGGGGACAACTACGAGCAGTACTTC
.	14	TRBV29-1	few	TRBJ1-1	CSVSHGLLNTEAFF	TGCAGCGTTTCTCACGGACTTTTGAACACTGAAGCTTTCTTT
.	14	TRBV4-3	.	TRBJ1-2	CASSLTDGNYGYTF	TGCGCCAGCAGCCTCACGGACGGGAACTATGGCTACACCTTC
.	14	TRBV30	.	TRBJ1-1	CAWSVRGKNTEAFF	TGTGCCTGGAGTGTACGAGGGAAGAACACTGAAGCTTTCTTT
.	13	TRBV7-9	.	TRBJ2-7	CASSRGEGKEQYF	TGTGCCAGCAGCCGTGGGGAAGGGAAAGAGCAGTACTTC
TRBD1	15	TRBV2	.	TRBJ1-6	CASRPGTGDQSPLHF	TGTGCCAGCAGACCCGGGACAGGGGATCAGTCACCCCTCCACTTT
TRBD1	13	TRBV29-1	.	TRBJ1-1	CSAGTGGPTEAFF	TGCAGCGCGGGGACAGGGGGCCCCACTGAAGCTTTCTTT
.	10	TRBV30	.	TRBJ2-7	CAWSGDEQYF	TGTGCCTGGAGTGGCGACGAGCAGTACTTC